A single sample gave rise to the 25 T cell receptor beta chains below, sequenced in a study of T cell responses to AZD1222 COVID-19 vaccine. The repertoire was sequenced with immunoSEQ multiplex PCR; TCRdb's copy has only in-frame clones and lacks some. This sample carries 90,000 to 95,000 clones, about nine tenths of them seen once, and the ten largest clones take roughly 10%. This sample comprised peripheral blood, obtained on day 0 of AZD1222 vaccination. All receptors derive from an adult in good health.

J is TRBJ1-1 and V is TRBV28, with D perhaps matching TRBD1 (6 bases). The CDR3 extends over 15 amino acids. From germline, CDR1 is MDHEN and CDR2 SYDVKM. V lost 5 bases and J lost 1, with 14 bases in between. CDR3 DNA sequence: TGTGCCAGCAGTACTAGTTCAGGGGCGAACACTGAAGCTTTCTTT. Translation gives CASSTSSGANTEAFF.

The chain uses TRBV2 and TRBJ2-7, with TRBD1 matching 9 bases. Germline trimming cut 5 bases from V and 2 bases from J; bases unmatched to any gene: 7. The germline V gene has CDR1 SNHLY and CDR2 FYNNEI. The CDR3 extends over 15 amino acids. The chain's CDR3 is CASSSPGQGTYEQYF. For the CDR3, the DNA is TGTGCCAGCAGTTCTCCGGGACAGGGAACCTACGAGCAGTACTTC.

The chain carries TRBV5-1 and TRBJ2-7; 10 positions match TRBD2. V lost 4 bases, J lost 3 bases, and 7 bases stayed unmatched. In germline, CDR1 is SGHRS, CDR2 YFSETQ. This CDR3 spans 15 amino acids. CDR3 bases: TGCGCCAGCAGCCAACTAGCGGGGCCCCGCTACGAGCAGTACTTC. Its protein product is CASSQLAGPRYEQYF.

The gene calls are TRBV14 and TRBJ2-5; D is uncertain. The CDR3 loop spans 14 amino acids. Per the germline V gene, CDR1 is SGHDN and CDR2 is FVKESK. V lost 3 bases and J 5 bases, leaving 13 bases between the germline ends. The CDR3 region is CASSHRRYPETQYF. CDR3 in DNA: TGTGCCAGCAGCCACCGACGATACCCCGAGACCCAGTACTTC. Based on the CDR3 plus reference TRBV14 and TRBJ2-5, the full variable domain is EAGVTQFPSHSVIEKGQTVTLRCDPISGHDNLYWYRRVMGKEIKFLLHFVKESKQDESGMPNNRFLAERTGGTYSTLKVQPAELEDSGVYFCASSHRRYPETQYFGPGTRLLVL.

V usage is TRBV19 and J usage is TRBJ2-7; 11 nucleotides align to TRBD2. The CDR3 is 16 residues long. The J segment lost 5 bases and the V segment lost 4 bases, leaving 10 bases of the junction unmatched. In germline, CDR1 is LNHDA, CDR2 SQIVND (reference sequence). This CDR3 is CASSKIAGGSYNEQYF. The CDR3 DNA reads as TGTGCCAGTAGTAAAATAGCGGGAGGGTCCTACAACGAGCAGTACTTC.

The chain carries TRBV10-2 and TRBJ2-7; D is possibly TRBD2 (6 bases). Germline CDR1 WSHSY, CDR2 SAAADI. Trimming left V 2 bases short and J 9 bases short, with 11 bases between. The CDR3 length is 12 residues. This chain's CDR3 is CASSERGGRQYF. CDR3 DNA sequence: TGCGCCAGCAGTGAGCGGGGAGGAAGGCAGTACTTC.

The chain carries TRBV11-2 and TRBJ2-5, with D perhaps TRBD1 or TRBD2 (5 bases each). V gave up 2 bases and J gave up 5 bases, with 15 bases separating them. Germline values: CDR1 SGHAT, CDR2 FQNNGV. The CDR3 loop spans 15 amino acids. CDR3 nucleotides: TGTGCCAGCAGCTTACTCAGGGCCGAGGGCGAGACCCAGTACTTC. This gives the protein CASSLLRAEGETQYF.

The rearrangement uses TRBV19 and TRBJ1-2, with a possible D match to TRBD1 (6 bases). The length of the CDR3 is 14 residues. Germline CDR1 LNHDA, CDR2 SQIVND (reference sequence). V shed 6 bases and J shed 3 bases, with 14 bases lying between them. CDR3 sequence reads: CASSYREGDYGYTF. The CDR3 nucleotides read TGTGCCAGTAGCTACAGGGAAGGCGACTATGGCTACACCTTC.

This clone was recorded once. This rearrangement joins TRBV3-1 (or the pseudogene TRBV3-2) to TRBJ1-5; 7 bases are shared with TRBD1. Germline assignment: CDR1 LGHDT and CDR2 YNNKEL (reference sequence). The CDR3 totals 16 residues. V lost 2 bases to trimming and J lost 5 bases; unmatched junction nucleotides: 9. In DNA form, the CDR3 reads TGTGCCAGCAGCCAACAAGACAGGGTCGGAGATCAGCCCCAGCATTTT. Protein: CASSQQDRVGDQPQHF.

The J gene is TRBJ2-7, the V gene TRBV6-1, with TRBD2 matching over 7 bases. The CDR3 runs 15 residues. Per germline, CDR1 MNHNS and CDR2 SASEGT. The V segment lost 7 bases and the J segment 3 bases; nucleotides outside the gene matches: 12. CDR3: CASKGGSGELYEQYF. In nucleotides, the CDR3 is TGTGCCAGCAAAGGTGGGAGCGGGGAACTCTACGAGCAGTACTTC.

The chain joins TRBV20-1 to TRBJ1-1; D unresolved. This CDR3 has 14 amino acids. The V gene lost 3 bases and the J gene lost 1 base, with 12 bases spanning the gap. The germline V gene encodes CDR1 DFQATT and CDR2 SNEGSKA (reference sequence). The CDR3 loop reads CSASFPLGNTEAFF. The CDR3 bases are TGCAGTGCTAGTTTCCCCCTGGGGAACACTGAAGCTTTCTTT.

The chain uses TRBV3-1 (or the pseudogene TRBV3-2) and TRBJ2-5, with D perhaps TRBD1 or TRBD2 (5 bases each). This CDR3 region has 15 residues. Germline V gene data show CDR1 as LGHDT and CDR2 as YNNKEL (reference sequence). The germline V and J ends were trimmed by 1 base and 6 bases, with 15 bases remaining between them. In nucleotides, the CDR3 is TGTGCCAGCAGCCAAGCGAGGGCAGCAGGGCAGACCCAGTACTTC. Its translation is CASSQARAAGQTQYF.

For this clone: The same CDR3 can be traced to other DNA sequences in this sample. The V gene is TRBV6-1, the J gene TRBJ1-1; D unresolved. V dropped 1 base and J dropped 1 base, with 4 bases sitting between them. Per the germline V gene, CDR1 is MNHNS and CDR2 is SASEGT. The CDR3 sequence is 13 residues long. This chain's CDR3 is CASSEVWNTEAFF. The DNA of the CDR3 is TGTGCCAGCAGTGAAGTATGGAACACTGAAGCTTTCTTT.

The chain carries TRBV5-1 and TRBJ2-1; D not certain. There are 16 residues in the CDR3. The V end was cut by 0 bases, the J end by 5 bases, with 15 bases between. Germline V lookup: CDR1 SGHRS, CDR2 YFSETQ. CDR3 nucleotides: TGCGCCAGCAGCTTGGCCGGCGGCCGCCCAAACAATGAGCAGTTCTTC. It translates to CASSLAGGRPNNEQFF.

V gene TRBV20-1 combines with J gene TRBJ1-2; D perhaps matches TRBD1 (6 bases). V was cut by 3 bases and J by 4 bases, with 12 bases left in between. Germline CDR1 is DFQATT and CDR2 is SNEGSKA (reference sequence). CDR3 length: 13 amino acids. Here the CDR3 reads CSASGGASYGYTF. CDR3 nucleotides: TGCAGTGCTAGTGGGGGCGCGAGCTATGGCTACACCTTC.

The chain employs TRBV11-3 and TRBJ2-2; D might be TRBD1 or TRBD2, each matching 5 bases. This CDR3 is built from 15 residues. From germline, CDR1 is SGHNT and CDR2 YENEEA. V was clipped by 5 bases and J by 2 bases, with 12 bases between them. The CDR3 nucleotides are TGTGCCAGCAGCCCCGGGGCAGCCAACACCGGGGAGCTGTTTTTT. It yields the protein CASSPGAANTGELFF.

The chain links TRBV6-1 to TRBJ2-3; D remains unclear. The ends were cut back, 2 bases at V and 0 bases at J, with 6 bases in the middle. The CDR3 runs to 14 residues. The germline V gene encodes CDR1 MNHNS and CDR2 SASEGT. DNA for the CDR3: TGTGCCAGCAGTGAATTCACCAGCACAGATACGCAGTATTTT. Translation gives CASSEFTSTDTQYF.

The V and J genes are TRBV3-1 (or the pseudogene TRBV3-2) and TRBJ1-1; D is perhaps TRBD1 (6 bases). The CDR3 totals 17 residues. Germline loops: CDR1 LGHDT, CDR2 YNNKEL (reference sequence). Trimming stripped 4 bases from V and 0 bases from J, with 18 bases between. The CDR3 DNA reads TGTGCCAGCAGCCCCGGGGGGGGCAAATCCTTGAACACTGAAGCTTTCTTT. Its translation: CASSPGGGKSLNTEAFF.

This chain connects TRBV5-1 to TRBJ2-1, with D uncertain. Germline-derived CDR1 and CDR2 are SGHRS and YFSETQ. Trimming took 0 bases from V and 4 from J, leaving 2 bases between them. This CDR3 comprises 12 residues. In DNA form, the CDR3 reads TGCGCCAGCAGCTTGGCGTACAATGAGCAGTTCTTC. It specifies CASSLAYNEQFF. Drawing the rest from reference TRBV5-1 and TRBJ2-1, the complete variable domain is KAGVTQTPRYLIKTRGQQVTLSCSPISGHRSVSWYQQTPGQGLQFLFEYFSETQRNKGNFPGRFSGRQFSNSRSEMNVSTLELGDSALYLCASSLAYNEQFFGPGTRLTVL.

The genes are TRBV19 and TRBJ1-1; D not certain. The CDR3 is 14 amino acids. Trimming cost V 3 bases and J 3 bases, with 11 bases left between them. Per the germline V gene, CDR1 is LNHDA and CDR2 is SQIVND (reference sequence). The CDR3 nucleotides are TGTGCCAGTAGTATGGTCAGTTCTTACACTGAAGCTTTCTTT. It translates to CASSMVSSYTEAFF.

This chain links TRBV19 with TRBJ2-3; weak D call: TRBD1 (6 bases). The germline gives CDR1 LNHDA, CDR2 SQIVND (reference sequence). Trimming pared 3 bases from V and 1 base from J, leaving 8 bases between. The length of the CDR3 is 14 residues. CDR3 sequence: CASSIGGRTDTQYF. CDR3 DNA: TGTGCCAGTAGTATTGGGGGCCGCACAGATACGCAGTATTTT.

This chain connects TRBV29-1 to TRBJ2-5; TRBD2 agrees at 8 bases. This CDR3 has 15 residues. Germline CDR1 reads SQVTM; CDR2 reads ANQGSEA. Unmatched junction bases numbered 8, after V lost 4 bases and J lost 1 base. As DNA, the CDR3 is TGCAGCGTTGCCTTGGCGGGGGGCCTCCAAGAGACCCAGTACTTC. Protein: CSVALAGGLQETQYF.

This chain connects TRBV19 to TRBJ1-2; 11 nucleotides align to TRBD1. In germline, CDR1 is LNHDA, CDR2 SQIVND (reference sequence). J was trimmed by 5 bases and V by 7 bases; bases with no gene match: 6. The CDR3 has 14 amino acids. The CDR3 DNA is TGTGCCAGTAAAGTGGGACAGGGGGGATATGGCTACACCTTC. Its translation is CASKVGQGGYGYTF. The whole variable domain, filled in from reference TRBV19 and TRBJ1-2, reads DGGITQSPKYLFRKEGQNVTLSCEQNLNHDAMYWYRQDPGQGLRLIYYSQIVNDFQKGDIAEGYSVSREKKESFPLTVTSAQKNPTAFYLCASKVGQGGYGYTFGSGTRLTVV.

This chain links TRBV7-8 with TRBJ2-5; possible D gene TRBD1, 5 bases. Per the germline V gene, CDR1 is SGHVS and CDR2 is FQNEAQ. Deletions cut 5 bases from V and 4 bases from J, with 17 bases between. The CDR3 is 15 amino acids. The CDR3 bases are TGTGCCAGCAGCCGAGGCTGGGGCGTTCGAGAGACCCAGTACTTC. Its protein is CASSRGWGVRETQYF.

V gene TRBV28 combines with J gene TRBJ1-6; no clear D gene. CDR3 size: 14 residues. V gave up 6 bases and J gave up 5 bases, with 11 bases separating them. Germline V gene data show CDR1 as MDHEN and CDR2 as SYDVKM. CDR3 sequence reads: CASREALDNSPLHF. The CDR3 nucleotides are TGTGCCAGCAGGGAGGCGTTGGATAATTCACCCCTCCACTTT.